These 14 T cell receptor beta chains originate from one sample sequenced in a study of blood T cells in healthy people across ages (dated by TCRdb to between 2015 and 2017). Library preparation used 5' RACE. The second PCR ran for about 6 to 12 cycles and used a J-beta primer mix along with a sample-barcoded 5' primer. The public sequencing data were trimmed at Q25 with fastp and processed into clonotypes with MiXCR by TCRdb, which kept only in-frame beta chains. Each CDR3 protein appears once, grouped with its most common genes and DNA. The sample table contains 1.5 million to 2 million distinct CDR3 sequences; only one count was recorded for 35% to 50% of them. More than 20% of the sample is in the top ten clones. Sequences were obtained from blood. The source is a human donor in good health.

The rearrangement links TRBV5-5 to TRBJ2-5; D not certain. The germline V gene has CDR1 SGHKS and CDR2 YYEKEE (reference sequence). V was trimmed by 6 bases and J by 4 bases, leaving 10 bases between them. This CDR3 contains 12 residues. The CDR3 region is CASMRDLETQYF. The DNA for the CDR3 is TGTGCCAGCATGCGTGATTTAGAGACCCAGTACTTC.

The chain recombines TRBV7-2 with TRBJ2-5; 7 bases match TRBD2. There are 15 residues in the CDR3. Trimming at V came to 5 bases and at J to 10 bases, leaving 16 bases not matched to a gene. The germline V gene has CDR1 SGHTA and CDR2 FQGNSA. The CDR3 coding sequence is TGTGCCAGCAGCATGACTAGCAACATTCTTCGGGGCCAGTACTTC. It yields the protein CASSMTSNILRGQYF. The entire variable domain, with the rest obtained from reference TRBV7-2 and TRBJ2-5, is as follows: GAGVSQSPSNKVTEKGKDVELRCDPISGHTALYWYRQSLGQGLEFLIYFQGNSAPDKSGLPSDRFSAERTGGSVSTLTIQRTQQEDSAVYLCASSMTSNILRGQYFGPGTRLLVL.

As to this clonotype: One junction end does not reproduce the germline sequence, and a read error may be involved. The V call is TRBV24-1, the J call TRBJ1-2, with D possibly matching TRBD1 (6 bases). Germline V CDR1 and CDR2: KGHDR, SFDVKD. The CDR3 has 13 amino acids. CDR3 loop: CATSERQAYDYTF. The CDR3 nucleotides read TGTGCCACCAGTGAACGACAGGCCTATGACTACACCTTC.

This chain connects TRBV5-1 to TRBJ2-1, with D possibly TRBD1 on 5 matching bases. The V gene lost 3 bases and the J gene lost 2 bases, with 12 bases spanning the gap. CDR3 length: 15 amino acids. Germline V CDR1 and CDR2: SGHRS, YFSETQ. CDR3 loop: CASSSQGPTYNEQFF. The CDR3 coding sequence is TGCGCCAGCAGCTCCCAGGGTCCTACCTACAATGAGCAGTTCTTC.

CDR3 in DNA: TGCGCCAGCAGCCAAGGGACAGGGGCGAGAAACATTCAGTACTTC. Translated: CASSQGTGARNIQYF. The chain employs TRBV4-3 and TRBJ2-4, with 9 bases aligning to TRBD1. CDR1 and CDR2 (germline): LGHNA, YSLEER. V lost 1 base, J lost 6 bases, and 4 bases stayed unmatched. The CDR3 sequence is 15 residues long.

This clonotype was recorded many times. This rearrangement joins TRBV20-1 to TRBJ2-5; tentative D call: TRBD1 (6 bases). Trimming took 3 bases from V and 0 from J, leaving 17 bases between them. Per the germline V gene, CDR1 is DFQATT and CDR2 is SNEGSKA (reference sequence). The CDR3 is made up of 16 amino acids. This CDR3 is CSARDSMTGYQETQYF. For the CDR3, the DNA is TGCAGTGCTAGGGACTCTATGACAGGATACCAAGAGACCCAGTACTTC.

The chain uses TRBV7-9 and TRBJ2-4; tentatively, D is TRBD1 (5 bases). TRBJ2-7 explains the end of the DNA better; the J call may be wrong. CDR1 is SEHNR and CDR2 is FQNEAQ in the germline V gene (reference sequence). CDR3 size: 13 residues. The CDR3 loop is CASSRLKGNEQYF. CDR3 sequence (DNA): TGTGCCAGCAGCCGCCTGAAGGGGAACGAGCAGTACTTC.

The genes are TRBV4-3 and TRBJ2-1; D remains ambiguous. The V gene lost 1 base and the J gene lost 7 bases, with 8 bases spanning the gap. The CDR3 is 13 residues long. The germline V gene encodes CDR1 LGHNA and CDR2 YSLEER. CDR3 nucleotides: TGCGCCAGCAGCCAAGGGATGCTTAATGAGCAGTTCTTC. Residues: CASSQGMLNEQFF.

The chain is built from TRBV20-1 and TRBJ2-3; a possible D gene is TRBD2 (5 bases). Germline-derived CDR1 and CDR2 are DFQATT and SNEGSKA (reference sequence). This CDR3 has 14 residues. Trimming shortened V by 0 bases and J by 6 bases, and 13 bases separated the two germline ends. The chain's CDR3 is CSARDTRGLDTQYF. CDR3 DNA sequence: TGCAGTGCTAGAGATACTAGAGGGCTGGATACGCAGTATTTT.

This clonotype was counted a few times. J is TRBJ2-1 and V is TRBV9, with D tentatively TRBD1 or TRBD2 (5 bases each). Germline V gene lookup returns CDR1 SGDLS and CDR2 YYNGEE. The CDR3 covers 16 residues. Trimming cost V 4 bases and J 0 bases, with 14 bases left between them. The CDR3 sequence: CASSPRGGISYNEQFF. Here the CDR3 DNA reads TGTGCCAGCAGCCCCCGGGGCGGTATCTCCTACAATGAGCAGTTCTTC.

A few counts support this clonotype. The chain joins TRBV20-1 to TRBJ2-3; D gene uncertain. CDR1 DFQATT and CDR2 SNEGSKA come from the germline V gene (reference sequence). Trimming cost V 3 bases and J 0 bases, with 7 bases left between them. This CDR3 is built from 13 residues. This CDR3 reads CSASKVSTDTQYF. In DNA form, the CDR3 reads TGCAGTGCTAGTAAGGTTAGCACAGATACGCAGTATTTT.

The rearrangement links TRBV9 to TRBJ2-2, with 7 bases identical to TRBD1. The germline V gene encodes CDR1 SGDLS and CDR2 YYNGEE. J lost 4 bases, V lost 2 bases, and 8 bases had no gene match. The CDR3 runs to 16 residues. CDR3 nucleotides: TGTGCCAGCAGCGTCGGGACAGCACAACTCACCGGGGAGCTGTTTTTT. This sequence encodes CASSVGTAQLTGELFF.

On this clonotype itself: One end of the junction is discordant with germline, which a read error may explain. The CDR3 region has the DNA TGTGCTAGTGGTTTAATCCTAGGGTCCTACAATGAGCTGTTCTTC. It yields the protein CASGLILGSYNELFF. The rearrangement joins TRBV12-5 to TRBJ2-1; no definite D call. The CDR3 is made up of 15 amino acids. Germline V gene sequence: CDR1 LGHNT, CDR2 FRNRAP. Full variable domain (rest looked up from reference TRBV12-5 and TRBJ2-1): DARVTQTPRHKVTEMGQEVTMRCQPILGHNTVFWYRQTMMQGLELLAYFRNRAPLDDSGMPKDRFSAEMPDATLATLKIQPSEPRDSAVYFCASGLILGSYNELFFGPGTRLTVL.

This clonotype was recorded a few times. The genes are TRBV7-9 and TRBJ2-1; possible D gene TRBD2, 5 bases. The CDR3 length is 17 residues. Germline values: CDR1 SEHNR, CDR2 FQNEAQ (reference sequence). V was shortened by 3 bases and J by 0 bases, with 15 bases between the two germline ends. The CDR3 spells CASSFPGDQSSYNEQFF. In DNA, the CDR3 is TGTGCCAGCAGCTTTCCCGGGGATCAAAGCTCCTACAATGAGCAGTTCTTC.